The 30 T cell receptor beta chains reported below all come from one sample, sequenced in a study of blood T cell repertoires in COVID-19 (dated by TCRdb to 2019 to 2021). The library was generated by the immunoSEQ multiplex PCR assay. TCRdb took this table from immuneACCESS and kept in-frame rearrangements with V and J called. Such tables lack part of the clones; where checked against another copy, unresolved V genes explain under half of the gap, and the rest is unexplained. The sample table holds hundreds of thousands of clones, of which around 89% were seen once. The ten largest account for roughly 1.2% of the sample. Sequenced sample: PBMCs or T cells enriched from blood (not recorded which). These receptors originate from a woman in her thirties or forties with acute COVID-19.

The V call is TRBV3-1 (or the pseudogene TRBV3-2), the J call TRBJ2-2; D remains ambiguous. The CDR3 is made up of 15 amino acids. Looked up from germline, CDR1 is LGHDT and CDR2 is YNNKEL (reference sequence). V shed 0 bases and J shed 8 bases, with 13 bases lying between them. The CDR3: CASSQEFGKEGELFF. The DNA for the CDR3 is TGTGCCAGCAGCCAAGAGTTTGGCAAAGAAGGGGAGCTGTTTTTT.

The chain carries TRBV11-2 and TRBJ1-1; maybe TRBD1 (5 bases). V lost 5 bases and J lost 3, with 16 bases in between. Germline V gives CDR1 SGHAT, CDR2 FQNNGV. This CDR3 has 15 amino acids. The DNA for the CDR3 is TGTGCCAGCAGCGCTTTTGACAGTAGGGACACTGAAGCTTTCTTT. It is translated as CASSAFDSRDTEAFF.

This clone was seen once. This chain connects TRBV19 to TRBJ1-1; maybe TRBD1 (6 bases). V was cut by 6 bases and J by 3 bases, with 14 bases left in between. The CDR3 length is 14 residues. Germline V CDR1 and CDR2: LNHDA, SQIVND (reference sequence). CDR3 in amino acids: CASRTTGSYTEAFF. The CDR3 DNA follows: TGTGCCAGTAGGACAACAGGGAGTTACACTGAAGCTTTCTTT.

The chain joins TRBV5-1 to TRBJ1-1; 7 bases line up with TRBD1. The V and J ends lost 0 bases and 0 bases, in that order; junction bases with no gene match: 5. Per germline, CDR1 SGHRS and CDR2 YFSETQ. There are 16 residues in the CDR3. CDR3 amino acids: CASSLGDQGVNTEAFF. The CDR3 nucleotides are TGCGCCAGCAGCTTGGGAGATCAGGGGGTGAACACTGAAGCTTTCTTT.

In nucleotides, the CDR3 is TGTGCCAGCAGTGTACTAACTCTCCAAGAGACCCAGTACTTC. It is translated as CASSVLTLQETQYF. This rearrangement joins TRBV25-1 to TRBJ2-5, with D unclear. CDR3 size: 14 residues. Germline V gene data show CDR1 as MGHDK and CDR2 as SYGVNS. V lost 4 bases to trimming and J lost 1 base, with 10 bases between them.

This clone was observed once. The chain recombines TRBV9 with TRBJ2-5; possible D gene TRBD2, 6 bases. Trimming removed 4 bases at V and 0 bases at J, with 7 bases between. The germline V gene encodes CDR1 SGDLS and CDR2 YYNGEE. The CDR3 length is 13 residues. The CDR3 DNA sequence: TGTGCCAGCAGCCCGGGGGACCAAGAGACCCAGTACTTC. Amino acid sequence: CASSPGDQETQYF. Drawing the rest from reference TRBV9 and TRBJ2-5, the complete variable domain is DSGVTQTPKHLITATGQRVTLRCSPRSGDLSVYWYQQSLDQGLQFLIQYYNGEERAKGNILERFSAQQFPDLHSELNLSSLELGDSALYFCASSPGDQETQYFGPGTRLLVL.

Details on this clone: The same CDR3 also results from other DNA sequences found in this sample. The gene calls are TRBV3-1 (or the pseudogene TRBV3-2) and TRBJ2-3; D not resolved. CDR1 LGHDT and CDR2 YNNKEL come from the germline V gene (reference sequence). CDR3 length: 14 residues. The V end lost 4 bases, the J end lost 0 bases, and 8 bases lay between the germline ends. Here the CDR3 reads CASSRASSTDTQYF. The CDR3 region has the DNA TGTGCCAGCAGCCGAGCCTCAAGCACAGATACGCAGTATTTT.

The J gene is TRBJ1-5, the V gene TRBV2, with D perhaps matching TRBD1 (6 bases). This CDR3 spans 13 amino acids. Trimming removed 5 bases at V and 4 bases at J, with 9 bases between. Germline lookup yields CDR1 SNHLY and CDR2 FYNNEI. CDR3 region: CASSIGQNQPQHF. CDR3 DNA: TGTGCCAGCAGTATCGGACAGAATCAGCCCCAGCATTTT.

This chain uses TRBV4-3 with TRBJ2-1; D is perhaps TRBD2 (5 bases). The CDR3 runs to 13 residues. Germline V gene data show CDR1 as LGHNA and CDR2 as YSLEER. V lost 3 bases and J 7 bases, leaving 10 bases between the germline ends. CDR3 sequence: CASSQRTGNEQFF. Written as DNA, the CDR3 is TGCGCCAGCAGCCAGAGGACGGGGAATGAGCAGTTCTTC.

V and J are TRBV27 and TRBJ2-5; D is perhaps TRBD1 (7 bases). V was clipped by 6 bases and J by 2 bases, with 28 bases between them. This CDR3 spans 19 amino acids. The germline V gene encodes CDR1 MNHEY and CDR2 SMNVEV (reference sequence). The CDR3 DNA is TGTGCCAGCAGACGCAGGGGGGTGGGAGCGGTTAGCGTTCAAGAGACCCAGTACTTC. It is translated as CASRRRGVGAVSVQETQYF.

V gene TRBV4-3 combines with J gene TRBJ2-3; D is ambiguous. Germline lookup yields CDR1 LGHNA and CDR2 YSLEER. The CDR3 runs 14 residues. V lost 3 bases, J lost 4 bases, and 11 bases lay in between. This CDR3 reads CASSQGTRADTQYF. In DNA, the CDR3 is TGCGCCAGCAGCCAGGGCACCCGTGCAGATACGCAGTATTTT.

The chain carries TRBV6-2 or TRBV6-3 and TRBJ2-7, with D perhaps matching TRBD2 (6 bases). Germline loops: CDR1 MNHEY, CDR2 SVGEGT. Trimming left V 2 bases short and J 5 bases short, with 25 bases between. The CDR3 spans 18 residues. The chain's CDR3 is CASSYTLSGLPWSHEQYF. The CDR3 DNA reads TGTGCCAGCAGTTACACCCTCAGCGGGCTCCCTTGGAGCCACGAGCAGTACTTC.

This chain uses TRBV6-1 with TRBJ2-5; tentatively, D is TRBD2 (6 bases). CDR1 and CDR2 from the germline V gene are MNHNS and SASEGT. The CDR3 sequence is 15 residues long. Trimming cost V 2 bases and J 5 bases, with 15 bases left between them. The chain's CDR3 is CASSERVGGAETQYF. The CDR3 DNA follows: TGTGCCAGCAGTGAAAGGGTAGGAGGGGCTGAGACCCAGTACTTC.

The chain carries TRBV7-2 and TRBJ1-2, with D unclear. From germline, CDR1 is SGHTA and CDR2 FQGNSA. Trimming took off 4 bases at V and 8 bases at J, with 20 bases between the two ends. This CDR3 has 15 residues. CDR3 coding DNA: TGTGCCAGCAGCTCCTACTTAGGATCTATGAGGGGCTACACCTTC. Translating it yields CASSSYLGSMRGYTF.

V usage is TRBV10-3 and J usage is TRBJ2-1, with 9 bases that match TRBD2. J gave up 6 bases and V 3 bases, and 9 bases lay outside the gene matches. Germline CDR1 ENHRY, CDR2 SYGVKD. This CDR3 spans 16 amino acids. The CDR3 sequence is CAISERREGLSNEQFF. The CDR3 coding sequence is TGTGCCATCAGTGAAAGGCGGGAGGGCCTCAGCAATGAGCAGTTCTTC.

CDR3 in DNA: TGTGCCAGTAGTATAGAGGGACTAGCGAAACCCGTCAGGAATGAGCAGTTCTTC. Translated, it gives CASSIEGLAKPVRNEQFF. This chain uses TRBV19 with TRBJ2-1, with 10 bases identical to TRBD2. The CDR3 runs to 18 residues. J lost 7 bases, V lost 0 bases, and 12 bases had no gene match. Germline V lookup: CDR1 LNHDA, CDR2 SQIVND (reference sequence).

This chain joins TRBV19 and TRBJ2-1; weak D call: TRBD2 (6 bases). Trimming removed 6 bases from V and 5 bases from J, with 17 bases in between. The CDR3 spans 15 residues. The germline gives CDR1 LNHDA, CDR2 SQIVND (reference sequence). CDR3 residues: CASSPGLARNNEQFF. CDR3 nucleotides: TGTGCCAGTAGCCCGGGGCTAGCGAGAAACAATGAGCAGTTCTTC.

This rearrangement joins TRBV4-2 to TRBJ2-7; D not resolved. Germline V CDR1 and CDR2: LGHNA, YNFKEQ. The length of the CDR3 is 16 residues. V gave up 0 bases and J gave up 2 bases, with 14 bases separating them. As DNA, the CDR3 is TGTGCCAGCAGCCAAGATTTGGCACCCGAAACCTACGAGCAGTACTTC. Translated, it gives CASSQDLAPETYEQYF.

The CDR3 spells CASTETGGVGGYTF. CDR3 sequence (DNA): TGTGCCAGCACCGAGACAGGGGGCGTTGGAGGCTACACCTTC. The chain employs TRBV6-4 and TRBJ1-2, with 10 bases aligning to TRBD1. CDR3 size: 14 residues. Germline V gene data show CDR1 as MRHNA and CDR2 as SNTAGT. The J segment lost 8 bases and the V segment lost 7 bases, leaving 10 bases of the junction unmatched.

In DNA, the CDR3 is TGTGCCAGCTCCCTACAGGGGACAAGCACAGATACGCAGTATTTT. It specifies CASSLQGTSTDTQYF. The chain is built from TRBV18 and TRBJ2-3; 7 positions agree with TRBD1. V shed 6 bases, J shed 0 bases, and the junction held 6 bases outside the gene matches. Germline CDR1 and CDR2: KGHSH and LQKENI. This CDR3 spans 15 amino acids.

J is TRBJ1-3 and V is TRBV5-6, with TRBD1 matching over 9 bases. CDR3 length equals 15 residues. V shed 4 bases, J shed 3 bases, and the junction held 5 bases outside the gene matches. CDR1 SGHDT and CDR2 YYEEEE come from the germline V gene. The CDR3 nucleotides are TGTGCCAGCAGCCCACAGGGGGCAAATGGAAACACCATATATTTT. This translates into CASSPQGANGNTIYF.

The V call is TRBV23-1, the J call TRBJ2-7, with 7 bases fitting TRBD2. TRBV23-1 is treated as an ORF (open reading frame) with a function not yet certain. Trimming removed 8 bases from V and 2 bases from J; junction bases left unmatched: 3. The CDR3 contains 12 residues. CDR3 sequence: CASGRETYEQYF. CDR3 bases: TGCGCCAGCGGGCGGGAGACCTACGAGCAGTACTTC.

The V call is TRBV7-9, the J call TRBJ1-4, with D possibly being TRBD1 (5 bases). The V end lost 0 bases, the J end lost 6 bases, and 14 bases lay between the germline ends. Germline-derived CDR1 and CDR2 are SEHNR and FQNEAQ (reference sequence). This CDR3 has 16 amino acids. CDR3 amino acids: CASSLAWGLDDEKLFF. CDR3 DNA sequence: TGTGCCAGCAGCTTAGCCTGGGGACTGGATGATGAAAAACTGTTTTTT. Full variable domain (remainder filled in from reference TRBV7-9 and TRBJ1-4): DTGVSQNPRHKITKRGQNVTFRCDPISEHNRLYWYRQTLGQGPEFLTYFQNEAQLEKSRLLSDRFSAERPKGSFSTLEIQRTEQGDSAMYLCASSLAWGLDDEKLFFGSGTQLSVL.

The chain joins TRBV30 to TRBJ2-7, with 10 bases lining up with TRBD2. The CDR3 sequence is 14 residues long. Per the germline V gene, CDR1 is GTSNPN and CDR2 is SVGIG (reference sequence). V lost 3 bases, J lost 7 bases, and 9 bases stayed unmatched. The CDR3 sequence: CAWRSGRAFREQYF. CDR3 coding DNA: TGTGCCTGGAGGAGCGGGAGGGCCTTCCGGGAGCAGTACTTC.

The V gene is TRBV12-3 or TRBV12-4, the J gene TRBJ2-7; no reliable D call. Trimming left V 3 bases short and J 3 bases short, with 6 bases between. The CDR3 is made up of 12 amino acids. The CDR3 region is CASSLLFYEQYF. CDR3 nucleotides: TGTGCCAGCAGTTTGCTATTCTACGAGCAGTACTTC.

The CDR3 loop reads CASSDSLTSASYNEQFF. Written as DNA, the CDR3 is TGTGCCAGCAGTGACTCGTTAACTAGCGCAAGTTACAATGAGCAGTTCTTC. The chain joins TRBV6-4 to TRBJ2-1, with 7 nucleotides matching TRBD2. There are 17 residues in the CDR3. Germline V gene data show CDR1 as MRHNA and CDR2 as SNTAGT. The V gene end was trimmed by 0 bases and the J gene end by 4 bases; junction bases not matched to a gene: 9.

The chain is built from TRBV19 and TRBJ1-1; D unclear. Germline V gene sequence: CDR1 LNHDA, CDR2 SQIVND (reference sequence). The V end was cut by 4 bases, the J end by 1 base, with 28 bases between. This CDR3 is 20 amino acids long. CDR3 residues: CASSNGVGSFFFWGNTEAFF. In nucleotides, the CDR3 is TGTGCCAGTAGTAATGGGGTCGGGAGCTTTTTCTTCTGGGGGAACACTGAAGCTTTCTTT.

J is TRBJ1-6 and V is TRBV19; no firm D call. V shed 4 bases and J shed 8 bases, with 6 bases lying between them. Germline V lookup: CDR1 LNHDA, CDR2 SQIVND (reference sequence). This CDR3 contains 12 residues. The CDR3: CASSKRDSPLHF. The DNA of the CDR3 is TGTGCCAGTAGTAAGAGAGATTCACCCCTCCACTTT.

The rearrangement joins TRBV5-4 to TRBJ1-2; 10 bases agree with TRBD1. The CDR3 contains 15 residues. The germline V gene has CDR1 SGHNT and CDR2 YYREEE (reference sequence). V dropped 5 bases and J dropped 7; count of bases not matched to a gene: 11. CDR3 sequence (DNA): TGTGCCAGCAGACGCCCGGGACAGGGGAATACTGGCTACACCTTC. Translating gives CASRRPGQGNTGYTF.

The chain couples TRBV18 to TRBJ1-3; D perhaps matches TRBD1 (5 bases). Trimming took off 2 bases at V and 8 bases at J, with 13 bases between the two ends. CDR1 and CDR2 (germline): KGHSH, LQKENI. CDR3 length: 14 amino acids. CDR3: CASSPGQGRYTIYF. CDR3 nucleotides: TGTGCCAGCTCACCAGGGCAGGGTCGCTACACCATATATTTT.